A selection of T cell receptor beta chains follows, all from one sample in a study of blood T cell repertoires in COVID-19. Profiled with immunoSEQ multiplex PCR; TCRdb holds only in-frame clones, not every one. This sample yields fewer than 250,000 clones, of which 85% to 90% are seen a single time; roughly 25% belongs to the top ten. Sample: PBMCs or T cells enriched from blood (not recorded which). Receptor source: a woman aged 40 to 55 in a cohort exposed to, infected with or recovered from COVID-19 (not recorded which). Both conserved end residues are part of each CDR3.

V gene: TRBV9
CDR3 protein: CASSANSGYTF

V gene: TRBV19
CDR3 protein: CATTWRGPNTEAFF

V gene: TRBV4-1
CDR3 protein: CASSQEGGIRPQHF

V gene: TRBV3-1/TRBV3-2
CDR3 protein: CARPRDRGNEKLFF

V gene: TRBV29-1
CDR3 protein: CSVSRAGGKAYEQYF

V gene: TRBV10-3
CDR3 protein: CAISQGAGGPYNEQFF

V gene: TRBV11-2
CDR3 protein: CASSPGGEATF

V gene: TRBV5-1
CDR3 protein: CASGKTGSTDTQYF

V gene: TRBV28
CDR3 protein: CASRLGQFLSNQPQHF

V gene: TRBV9
CDR3 protein: CASSVGLAGGPDFHNEQFF

V gene: TRBV7-6
CDR3 protein: CASSRTLGGMGNTIYF

V gene: TRBV5-4
CDR3 protein: CASSLWGGVRYGYTF

V gene: TRBV4-1
CDR3 protein: CASSLGGTSGPKDTQYF

V gene: TRBV29-1
CDR3 protein: CSVEGPNTGELFF

V gene: TRBV5-6
CDR3 protein: CASSGGYRGYEQYF

V gene: TRBV19
CDR3 protein: CASSIAKANIQYF

V gene: TRBV7-9
CDR3 protein: CASSLVGSATSGNTIYF

V gene: TRBV25-1
CDR3 protein: CASSATGVYSPLHF

V gene: TRBV27
CDR3 protein: CASSIAGGTAYEQYF

V gene: TRBV19
CDR3 protein: CASRPQGSSTEAFF

V gene: TRBV19
CDR3 protein: CASSIGAGNTEAFF

V gene: TRBV28
CDR3 protein: CASSSGRSGNQPQHF

V gene: TRBV19
CDR3 protein: CASSPPPGLAGGPVDTQYF

V gene: TRBV21-1
CDR3 protein: CASSKEKGTSNTEAFF

V gene: TRBV5-1
CDR3 protein: CASSWDRVGTYGYTF

V gene: TRBV6-5
CDR3 protein: CASSPAGSYGYTF

V gene: TRBV3-1/TRBV3-2
CDR3 protein: CASSQDRTGGFTDTQYF

V gene: TRBV2
CDR3 protein: CASSEDRGYEKLFF

V gene: TRBV18
CDR3 protein: CASSPPAANTEAFF

V gene: TRBV18
CDR3 protein: CASSPIASDSGANVLTF

V gene: TRBV7-7
CDR3 protein: CASSLYWDRERMTEETQYF